This T cell receptor beta chain was obtained from a study of shared clonotypes between healthy human individuals. Study-level background: Samples came from two female and a few male donors aged 18 to 49.

With respect to this clone: Antigen specificity is unknown. A read error is likely here: a far larger clone is one base away.

Points from the study as a whole: Among donors, clonotype sharing was expected to be affected by sequencing depth.

PCR replicates performed on unsorted PBMC used approximately 300 ng DNA, roughly 27,000 T cell genomes. Unsorted PBMC DNA went through sequencing on ten immunoSEQ deep assay plates. Libraries were prepared by immunoSEQ multiplex PCR; TCRdb keeps only in-frame clonotypes and omits some of them. The data contain about 490,000 clones, 76% of them singletons. The V gene lost 3 bases and the J gene lost 6 bases, with 18 bases spanning the gap. The CDR3 is 16 amino acids. CDR1 is SGHNT and CDR2 is YYREEE in the germline V gene (reference sequence). J is TRBJ2-2 and V is TRBV5-4, with D possibly matching TRBD1 (6 bases). Sequences were obtained from PBMCs. This TCR was recovered from a woman aged 35 to 49 in good health. Some clones in this sample may be carry-over from other donors' samples. CDR3 sequence: CASSSTPTGSAGELFF. The CDR3 DNA is TGTGCCAGCAGCTCCACACCAACAGGGTCGGCCGGGGAGCTGTTTTTT.